The clone carrying this T cell receptor beta chain was counted many times. Its antigen is currently unknown. This sample was included in a study of metastatic and nonmetastatic thyroid tumors. Study in general: From malignant and benign thyroid patients, repertoires in blood and in tumor or nodule tissue were compared.

Thyroid surgery was performed in patients who had received no treatment beforehand. This CDR3 has 12 residues. The V end was cut by 6 bases, the J end by 1 base, with 6 bases between. The V gene's germline CDR1 is MNHNS and CDR2 SASEGT. Study-wide points: Significantly greater TCR beta diversity was reportedly found in malignant thyroid tumors than in benign nodules (in blood and tumor).

Study processing details: Variation in CDR3 across clinicopathological groups served as the basis for constructing a distant-metastasis classifier in papillary thyroid cancer. Through MiXCR, TCRdb re-clonotyped the PCR reads. TCRdb's processing, not the authors' own work, is the source of the V and J calls. The sample has under 100,000 clones; around 9.1% are singletons. This receptor was obtained from a female donor with papillary thyroid cancer or a benign thyroid nodule (not recorded which). Some clones in this sample may be carry-over from other donors' samples. What was sequenced was blood. The gene calls are TRBV6-1 and TRBJ1-1; D gene ambiguous. Here the CDR3 reads CASRTANTEAFF. The CDR3 DNA reads as TGTGCCAGCAGGACGGCGAACACTGAAGCTTTCTTT.